Below are 20 T cell receptor beta chains sequenced from a single sample in a study of T cells in Graves' hyperthyroidism and ophthalmopathy. Amplification yielded TCR beta CDR3 regions, with RNA transcripts as the source. TCR CDR3 regions were first amplified by RT-PCR with HTBI primers. MiXCR, run by TCRdb on the multiplex PCR reads, gives a single entry per CDR3 protein. Seen here are about 400,000 distinct CDR3 sequences, roughly 14% observed once, and the top ten hold about 20%. The sample consisted of blood. The receptors were gathered from a woman aged 25-40 years with Graves' ophthalmopathy.

There are many counts of this clonotype. The chain has TRBV2 and TRBJ1-6; D not resolved. The CDR3 extends over 15 amino acids. Trimming removed 5 bases from V and 5 bases from J, with 13 bases in between. Germline CDR1 is SNHLY and CDR2 is FYNNEI. CDR3 in DNA: TGTGCCAGCAGTCTCAGCACGAACCATAATTCACCCCTCCACTTT. Its protein product is CASSLSTNHNSPLHF. Full variable domain (missing parts from reference TRBV2 and TRBJ1-6): EPEVTQTPSHQVTQMGQEVILRCVPISNHLYFYWYRQILGQKVEFLVSFYNNEISEKSEIFDDQFSVERPDGSNFTLKIRSTKLEDSAMYFCASSLSTNHNSPLHFGNGTRLTVT.

This clonotype was detected many times. The chain recombines TRBV30 with TRBJ2-3; D possibly corresponds to TRBD2 (5 bases). CDR1 is GTSNPN and CDR2 is SVGIG in the germline V gene (reference sequence). The CDR3 loop spans 14 amino acids. Trimming took off 4 bases at V and 2 bases at J, with 13 bases between the two ends. Here the CDR3 DNA reads TGTGCCTGGACGGCTCCAGCGGCCACAGATACGCAGTATTTT. Protein: CAWTAPAATDTQYF.

In the case of this clonotype: Being one base from a much bigger clone, this may be a read error. The rearrangement joins TRBV6-2 or TRBV6-3 to TRBJ2-2; 9 positions agree with TRBD1. V lost 4 bases and J lost 3; bases outside the gene matches: 3. Germline V lookup: CDR1 MNHEY, CDR2 SVGEGT. The CDR3 spans 15 residues. The CDR3 spells CASSWTGADTGELFF. CDR3 in DNA: TGTGCCAGCAGTTGGACAGGGGCGGACACCGGGGAGCTGTTTTTT.

This clonotype has at least ten counts. The gene calls are TRBV18 and TRBJ1-1; 7 nucleotides match TRBD1. Germline V gene data show CDR1 as KGHSH and CDR2 as LQKENI. The CDR3 loop spans 14 amino acids. The J segment lost 6 bases and the V segment lost 2 bases, leaving 6 bases of the junction unmatched. This chain's CDR3 is CASSPDRAPSEAFF. The CDR3 nucleotides are TGTGCCAGCTCACCAGACAGGGCCCCATCTGAAGCTTTCTTT. The whole variable domain, remainder taken from reference TRBV18 and TRBJ1-1, is NAGVMQNPRHLVRRRGQEARLRCSPMKGHSHVYWYRQLPEEGLKFMVYLQKENIIDESGMPKERFSAEFPKEGPSILRIQQVVRGDSAAYFCASSPDRAPSEAFFGQGTRLTVV.

This clonotype has more than one count but fewer than ten. DNA of the CDR3: TGTGCCAGCAGTGTCGGACAGGGGGGCCATGGAAACACCATATATTTT. This gives the protein CASSVGQGGHGNTIYF. This sequence joins TRBV2 and TRBJ1-3; TRBD1 agrees at 10 bases. The CDR3 runs to 16 residues. With V trimmed by 4 bases and J by 3 bases, 6 bases remained unmatched. In germline, CDR1 is SNHLY, CDR2 FYNNEI. The variable domain in full, with the rest retrieved from reference TRBV2 and TRBJ1-3, is EPEVTQTPSHQVTQMGQEVILRCVPISNHLYFYWYRQILGQKVEFLVSFYNNEISEKSEIFDDQFSVERPDGSNFTLKIRSTKLEDSAMYFCASSVGQGGHGNTIYFGEGSWLTVV.

The V call is TRBV28, the J call TRBJ2-3; TRBD2 is a possible D gene (5 bases). V lost 2 bases to trimming and J lost 4 bases, with 13 bases between them. Germline V gives CDR1 MDHEN, CDR2 SYDVKM. The CDR3 has 15 residues. The CDR3 loop is CASSLPPRGADTQYF. CDR3 DNA: TGTGCCAGCAGTTTACCCCCCCGGGGAGCAGATACGCAGTATTTT.

This clonotype was detected ten times or more. J is TRBJ2-2 and V is TRBV3-1; D perhaps matches TRBD2 (5 bases). Per germline, CDR1 LGHDT and CDR2 YNNKEL (reference sequence). V lost 4 bases and J 6 bases, leaving 12 bases between the germline ends. The CDR3 has 14 amino acids. The CDR3 is CASSLTSAAGELFF. As DNA, the CDR3 is TGTGCCAGCAGCCTCACTAGTGCCGCCGGGGAGCTGTTTTTT.

The genes are TRBV12-3 or TRBV12-4 and TRBJ1-6; TRBD1 matches at 9 bases. J lost 7 bases, V lost 2 bases, and 18 bases had no gene match. This CDR3 is built from 20 residues. The CDR3: CASSLRIGQGRDRDNSPLHF. The CDR3 region has the DNA TGTGCCAGCAGTTTAAGGATCGGGCAAGGCCGGGACAGGGACAATTCACCCCTCCACTTT.

This clonotype was picked up many times. The chain joins TRBV13 to TRBJ2-7, with 12 bases lining up with TRBD1. V shed 1 base and J 3 bases; nucleotides not matched to a gene: 7. CDR1 is PRHDT and CDR2 is FYEKMQ in the germline V gene (reference sequence). The CDR3 totals 17 residues. CDR3 bases: TGTGCCAGCAGCTTAGTGTCCGGGACAGGGGGCTTCTACGAGCAGTACTTC. Amino acid sequence: CASSLVSGTGGFYEQYF.

The chain has TRBV6-1 and TRBJ1-2; D is undetermined. Trimming shortened V by 6 bases and J by 8 bases, and 7 bases separated the two germline ends. Germline-derived CDR1 and CDR2 are MNHNS and SASEGT. The length of the CDR3 is 10 residues. This CDR3 reads CASSMGGYTF. CDR3 bases: TGTGCCAGCAGCATGGGGGGCTACACCTTC.

There are a few counts of this clonotype. This may be a read error: a much more frequent sequence differs by one nucleotide. V usage is TRBV5-1 and J usage is TRBJ2-1; perhaps TRBD1 as D (5 bases). The CDR3 length is 14 residues. V was shortened by 0 bases and J by 5 bases, with 9 bases between the two germline ends. CDR1 is SGHRS and CDR2 is YFSETQ in the germline V gene. The CDR3, as DNA: TGCGCCAGCAGCTTGGTATCCAGGGACAATGAGCAGTTCTTC. It specifies CASSLVSRDNEQFF.

This clonotype was detected many times. The chain couples TRBV20-1 to TRBJ1-1, with 8 bases identical to TRBD1. The CDR3 length is 16 residues. The V and J ends lost 3 bases and 3 bases, in that order; junction bases with no gene match: 12. Germline V gene data show CDR1 as DFQATT and CDR2 as SNEGSKA (reference sequence). The CDR3 DNA reads as TGCAGTGCTAGGAAAAGAATGAACAGGGGGGACACTGAAGCTTTCTTT. This encodes CSARKRMNRGDTEAFF.

This clonotype was detected ten times or more. The chain uses TRBV30 and TRBJ1-2, with D tentatively TRBD1 (5 bases). The CDR3 contains 13 residues. Germline V gene data show CDR1 as GTSNPN and CDR2 as SVGIG (reference sequence). V lost 0 bases and J lost 4, with 9 bases in between. The chain's CDR3 is CAWSVGRGYGYTF. For the CDR3, the DNA is TGTGCCTGGAGTGTAGGAAGGGGCTATGGCTACACCTTC.

This clonotype was found many times. V is TRBV6-1 and J is TRBJ1-5, with unresolved D. Trimming pared 0 bases from V and 4 bases from J, leaving 10 bases between. Germline assignment: CDR1 MNHNS and CDR2 SASEGT. The CDR3 spans 15 residues. DNA for the CDR3: TGTGCCAGCAGTGAAGCACTTGGGAAGAATCAGCCCCAGCATTTT. It translates to CASSEALGKNQPQHF.

This clonotype was picked up many times. V usage is TRBV6-1 and J usage is TRBJ2-4; D remains unclear. This CDR3 region has 13 residues. In germline, CDR1 is MNHNS, CDR2 SASEGT. The V end lost 6 bases, the J end lost 4 bases, and 10 bases lay between the germline ends. This CDR3 is CASRKVDKNIQYF. CDR3 in DNA: TGTGCCAGCAGGAAGGTAGATAAAAACATTCAGTACTTC.

This clonotype was observed at least ten times. The chain links TRBV5-1 to TRBJ2-7; D possibly matches TRBD1 or TRBD2 (5 bases each). V was cut by 6 bases and J by 6 bases, with 19 bases left in between. The CDR3 sequence is 14 residues long. CDR1 and CDR2 from the germline V gene are SGHRS and YFSETQ. CDR3 in DNA: TGCGCCAGCACACCGGGGCAAGCCGCATCCGAGCAGTACTTC. Amino acid sequence: CASTPGQAASEQYF.

This clonotype was detected many times. The rearrangement links TRBV11-1 to TRBJ1-2, with 7 bases identical to TRBD1. V lost 2 bases, J lost 4 bases, and 7 bases stayed unmatched. The CDR3 is 15 residues long. Germline V gives CDR1 SGHAT, CDR2 FQDESV (reference sequence). The chain's CDR3 is CASSLPGGDPYGYTF. In nucleotides, the CDR3 is TGTGCCAGCAGCTTACCAGGGGGGGACCCCTATGGCTACACCTTC.

This clonotype showed up many times. This sequence joins TRBV28 and TRBJ2-3, with D tentatively TRBD2 (5 bases). The V gene lost 5 bases and the J gene lost 4 bases, with 19 bases spanning the gap. The CDR3 runs to 16 residues. CDR1 MDHEN and CDR2 SYDVKM come from the germline V gene. CDR3: CASSLLLESGADTQYF. CDR3 nucleotides: TGTGCCAGCAGTCTACTACTAGAATCTGGGGCAGATACGCAGTATTTT.

The V gene is TRBV7-2, the J gene TRBJ2-1; D is unresolved. CDR3 length: 12 amino acids. Germline-derived CDR1 and CDR2 are SGHTA and FQGNSA. Trimming cost V 3 bases and J 9 bases, with 9 bases left between them. The chain's CDR3 is CASSLAVGEQFF. The CDR3 DNA follows: TGTGCCAGCAGCTTGGCAGTAGGTGAGCAGTTCTTC.

This clonotype was observed many times. The CDR3 loop is CAIKTGFNEQYF. The CDR3 region has the DNA TGTGCCATAAAGACAGGGTTTAACGAGCAGTACTTC. The V call is TRBV6-1, the J call TRBJ2-7; 7 bases are a match to TRBD1. CDR1 is MNHNS and CDR2 is SASEGT in the germline V gene. After removal of 10 bases from V and 5 bases from J, the junction contained 8 bases not matched to a gene. The CDR3 totals 12 residues.